This is a list of T cell receptor beta chains from one sample in a study of blood T cell repertoires in COVID-19. TCRdb's copy holds only in-frame clones and misses some; the assay was immunoSEQ multiplex PCR. The sample lists about 120,000 clones, 90% occurring once. Material for sequencing was peripheral blood. Receptor source: a woman in her sixties with COVID-19, enrolled during active disease. The CDR3 runs from the conserved cysteine through the conserved F or W. A D gene is named only where the DNA matches it firmly. The size entry is marked missing in some rows and otherwise reads once, few, many or a size class.

NA	TRBV7-2	TRBD1	TRBJ1-2	TGTGCCAGCAGCTTAGTCACAGGGGACTATGGCTACACCTTC	CASSLVTGDYGYTF
once	TRBV12-5	NA	TRBJ2-1	TGTGCTAGTGCCGGACACGGATCCTACAATGAGCAGTTCTTC	CASAGHGSYNEQFF
NA	TRBV11-1	NA	TRBJ1-4	TGTGCCAGCAGCCACCGGGGACTCTCGGATGAAAAACTGTTTTTT	CASSHRGLSDEKLFF
NA	TRBV5-1	TRBD2	TRBJ2-1	TGCGCCAGCAGCTTAGCAGTAGCGGGGCTTACCAACAATGAGCAGTTCTTC	CASSLAVAGLTNNEQFF
NA	TRBV15	NA	TRBJ1-5	TGTGCCACCCCCGGTCAGCCCCAGCATTTT	CATPGQPQHF
once	TRBV19	TRBD1	TRBJ1-6	TGTGCCAGTAGTCCCGTCGGTTCAGGGGGAAATTCACCCCTCCACTTT	CASSPVGSGGNSPLHF
NA	TRBV10-3	NA	TRBJ2-7	TGTGCCATCAGTGAGTATTTACGGGGGACTCCCTACGAGCAGTACTTC	CAISEYLRGTPYEQYF
NA	TRBV27	NA	TRBJ1-1	TGTGCCAGCAGTAAGTGGGCCAACAAGAACACTGAAGCTTTCTTT	CASSKWANKNTEAFF
NA	TRBV6-5	TRBD1	TRBJ2-3	TGTGCCAGCAGTAGGCGGACAGGGGGAGATACGCAGTATTTT	CASSRRTGGDTQYF
NA	TRBV4-2	NA	TRBJ2-7	TGTGCCAGCAGCCAATCCGGTCAGGGGACCTCCTACGAGCAGTACTTC	CASSQSGQGTSYEQYF
NA	TRBV15	TRBD1	TRBJ1-3	TGTGCCACGAGCAGTGGACAGGGGGCAAACACCATATATTTT	CATSSGQGANTIYF
NA	TRBV18	TRBD1	TRBJ1-1	TGTGCCAGCTCGCGAACCGGGACAGGGGAGGCCACTGAAGCTTTCTTT	CASSRTGTGEATEAFF
NA	TRBV11-2	TRBD1	TRBJ2-1	TGTGCCAGCAGCTTTGGGACAGTACCTTCCTACAATGAGCAGTTCTTC	CASSFGTVPSYNEQFF